Shown below are 23 T cell receptor beta chains from a single sample sequenced in a study of memory CD4+ T cells and cytomegalovirus serostatus. Some clones are missing from TCRdb's copy, which holds only in-frame ones; the method was immunoSEQ multiplex PCR. Among 64,000 or so clones listed, more than 70% were seen once. The sort gate was single viable CD3+CD4+CD8-CD45RO+ cells for memory CD4+ T cells. The sequenced sample consisted of memory CD4+ T cells from blood. The receptors here all came from an adult in good health and CMV-seronegative.

This clone has only one observation. CDR3 protein: CASSVVGRSNQPQHF. The CDR3 coding sequence is TGTGCCAGCAGTGTGGTGGGCAGGAGCAATCAGCCCCAGCATTTT. V usage is TRBV2 and J usage is TRBJ1-5; D is unclear. Germline values: CDR1 SNHLY, CDR2 FYNNEI. The CDR3 extends over 15 amino acids. V was clipped by 4 bases and J by 1 base, with 11 bases between them.

The chain uses TRBV7-3 and TRBJ1-1; D is unclear. The germline gives CDR1 SGHTA, CDR2 FQGTGA. With 0 bases removed from V and 0 bases from J, the gap between germline ends came to 11 bases. The CDR3 runs 16 residues. The CDR3 spells CASSLTVVGMNTEAFF. CDR3 sequence (DNA): TGTGCCAGCAGCTTAACGGTGGTCGGGATGAACACTGAAGCTTTCTTT.

The chain is built from TRBV5-1 and TRBJ1-1; 8 nucleotides line up with TRBD1. Unmatched junction bases numbered 5, after V lost 0 bases and J lost 7 bases. This CDR3 contains 14 residues. Germline assignment: CDR1 SGHRS and CDR2 YFSETQ. The CDR3 DNA is TGCGCCAGCAGCTTGGAAGGGACAGGAAATGAAGCTTTCTTT. Protein product: CASSLEGTGNEAFF.

This clone was counted once. This chain joins TRBV25-1 and TRBJ2-7; D ambiguous. V dropped 1 base and J dropped 5 bases, with 9 bases sitting between them. The germline gives CDR1 MGHDK, CDR2 SYGVNS. CDR3 size: 13 residues. The CDR3 DNA reads TGTGCCAGCAGTGAATTTGGGTTGAACGAGCAGTACTTC. Translation: CASSEFGLNEQYF.

The chain is built from TRBV29-1 and TRBJ1-2; D uncertain. The length of the CDR3 is 15 residues. Germline CDR1 SQVTM, CDR2 ANQGSEA. V dropped 5 bases and J dropped 0 bases, with 16 bases sitting between them. CDR3 amino acids: CSVPGILKTNYGYTF. The CDR3 DNA reads TGCAGCGTTCCCGGGATACTAAAAACTAACTATGGCTACACCTTC. The full variable domain, rest sourced from reference TRBV29-1 and TRBJ1-2, is SAVISQKPSRDICQRGTSLTIQCQVDSQVTMMFWYRQQPGQSLTLIATANQGSEATYESGFVIDKFPISRPNLTFSTLTVSNMSPEDSSIYLCSVPGILKTNYGYTFGSGTRLTVV.

CDR3 residues: CASRLKVDGFYGYTF. The CDR3 DNA sequence: TGTGCCAGCAGGCTAAAAGTGGACGGATTCTATGGCTACACCTTC. The rearrangement links TRBV27 to TRBJ1-2; no clear D gene. The CDR3 extends over 15 amino acids. Trimming cost V 6 bases and J 4 bases, with 18 bases left between them. CDR1 is MNHEY, CDR2 SMNVEV, per germline (reference sequence).

The chain has TRBV18 and TRBJ1-4, with 10 bases identical to TRBD1. This CDR3 contains 15 residues. V lost 4 bases, J lost 7 bases, and 6 bases stayed unmatched. Germline-derived CDR1 and CDR2 are KGHSH and LQKENI. CDR3 residues: CASSRTGTGVEKLFF. The CDR3 region has the DNA TGTGCCAGCTCACGAACCGGGACAGGGGTTGAAAAACTGTTTTTT. The full variable domain, completed using reference TRBV18 and TRBJ1-4, is NAGVMQNPRHLVRRRGQEARLRCSPMKGHSHVYWYRQLPEEGLKFMVYLQKENIIDESGMPKERFSAEFPKEGPSILRIQQVVRGDSAAYFCASSRTGTGVEKLFFGSGTQLSVL.

V usage is TRBV12-5 and J usage is TRBJ2-5; maybe TRBD1 (5 bases). The V gene lost 4 bases and the J gene lost 2 bases, with 17 bases spanning the gap. This CDR3 has 16 amino acids. The V gene's germline CDR1 is LGHNT and CDR2 FRNRAP. The DNA of the CDR3 is TGTGCTAGTGGTTCTTTGATCAGGGCGCGTCAAGAGACCCAGTACTTC. Protein product: CASGSLIRARQETQYF. Combining the CDR3 with reference TRBV12-5 and TRBJ2-5 gives the whole variable domain DARVTQTPRHKVTEMGQEVTMRCQPILGHNTVFWYRQTMMQGLELLAYFRNRAPLDDSGMPKDRFSAEMPDATLATLKIQPSEPRDSAVYFCASGSLIRARQETQYFGPGTRLLVL.

This rearrangement joins TRBV6-6 to TRBJ1-5; 8 bases match TRBD1. Germline CDR1 MNHNY, CDR2 SVGAGI (reference sequence). CDR3 length: 15 amino acids. The V and J ends lost 8 bases and 4 bases, in that order; junction bases with no gene match: 10. CDR3 sequence (DNA): TGTGCCAGCGGACAGGGCGCCCGTGGAAATCAGCCCCAGCATTTT. Its translation: CASGQGARGNQPQHF.

The genes are TRBV7-2 and TRBJ1-2; tentative D call: TRBD1 (5 bases). This CDR3 comprises 14 residues. Germline CDR1 reads SGHTA; CDR2 reads FQGNSA. Trimming cost V 6 bases and J 7 bases, with 18 bases left between them. The DNA of the CDR3 is TGTGCCAGCAGTTTTAGACAGACTAGCGGTGGCTACACCTTC. Translation gives CASSFRQTSGGYTF. Using reference TRBV7-2 and TRBJ1-2 for the parts outside the CDR3, the full variable domain is GAGVSQSPSNKVTEKGKDVELRCDPISGHTALYWYRQSLGQGLEFLIYFQGNSAPDKSGLPSDRFSAERTGGSVSTLTIQRTQQEDSAVYLCASSFRQTSGGYTFGSGTRLTVV.

V is TRBV4-1 and J is TRBJ2-7; the D gene is possibly TRBD2 (7 bases). Germline assignment: CDR1 MGHRA and CDR2 YSYEKL. This CDR3 spans 18 amino acids. V was pared by 3 bases and J by 2 bases, with 23 bases between. CDR3 protein: CASSHPTGRGLGPYEQYF. CDR3 coding DNA: TGCGCCAGCAGCCACCCTACAGGGCGCGGACTAGGGCCCTACGAGCAGTACTTC.

DNA of the CDR3: TGTGCCACCAGCAGGGCGGACAGGGTCGATGGCTACACCTTC. Protein: CATSRADRVDGYTF. The genes are TRBV15 and TRBJ1-2, with TRBD1 identical over 8 bases. Germline trimming cut 3 bases from V and 6 bases from J; bases unmatched to any gene: 6. This CDR3 comprises 14 residues. Looked up from germline, CDR1 is LNHNV and CDR2 is YYDKDF (reference sequence).

The rearrangement uses TRBV5-1 and TRBJ2-1, with 9 bases matching TRBD2. The CDR3 length is 19 residues. Germline V gene sequence: CDR1 SGHRS, CDR2 YFSETQ. The junction had 21 bases not matched to a gene; V was cut back by 3 bases and J by 8 bases. The CDR3: CASSSNLRREGFTRYEQFF. The DNA of the CDR3 is TGCGCCAGCAGCTCGAACCTTCGGCGGGAGGGGTTCACTAGATATGAGCAGTTCTTC.

The chain recombines TRBV30 with TRBJ2-5; no firm D call. The CDR3 runs 13 residues. Trimming left V 0 bases short and J 4 bases short, with 9 bases between. Germline V gene data show CDR1 as GTSNPN and CDR2 as SVGIG (reference sequence). CDR3 in amino acids: CAWSVLGRETQYF. CDR3 bases: TGTGCCTGGAGTGTGCTAGGGCGAGAGACCCAGTACTTC.

The V gene is TRBV6-5, the J gene TRBJ1-5; D is unclear. This CDR3 is 14 amino acids long. Per the germline V gene, CDR1 is MNHEY and CDR2 is SVGAGI. Trimming removed 1 base from V and 4 bases from J, with 8 bases in between. The CDR3 spells CASSYFGLNQPQHF. Here the CDR3 DNA reads TGTGCCAGCAGTTACTTTGGTCTAAATCAGCCCCAGCATTTT.

A few counts support this clone. The chain recombines TRBV7-2 with TRBJ2-3, with D uncertain. The V end lost 2 bases, the J end lost 5 bases, and 5 bases lay between the germline ends. This CDR3 contains 12 residues. The V gene's germline CDR1 is SGHTA and CDR2 FQGNSA. The CDR3 loop reads CASSLSGDTQYF. The CDR3 DNA reads TGTGCCAGCAGCTTATCGGGAGATACGCAGTATTTT.

This rearrangement joins TRBV2 to TRBJ1-6; D gene uncertain. The germline CDR1 and CDR2 sequences are SNHLY and FYNNEI. V was shortened by 8 bases and J by 8 bases, with 13 bases between the two germline ends. The CDR3 sequence is 13 residues long. CDR3 residues: CASSSSIYSPLHF. Written as DNA, the CDR3 is TGTGCCAGCTCTTCCAGTATCTATTCACCCCTCCACTTT.

The rearrangement joins TRBV6-5 to TRBJ2-1, with 8 bases that match TRBD1. The junction had 1 base not matched to a gene; V was cut back by 4 bases and J by 2 bases. The CDR3 sequence is 14 residues long. Germline CDR1 MNHEY, CDR2 SVGAGI. CDR3 loop: CASSSGGPYNEQFF. DNA for the CDR3: TGTGCCAGCAGTTCAGGGGGCCCCTACAATGAGCAGTTCTTC.

The rearrangement joins TRBV5-6 to TRBJ1-2; tentatively, D is TRBD1 (5 bases). Trimming shortened V by 0 bases and J by 0 bases, and 12 bases separated the two germline ends. The CDR3 consists of 16 residues. CDR1 is SGHDT and CDR2 is YYEEEE in the germline V gene. CDR3: CASSLDIDRSNYGYTF. The DNA of the CDR3 is TGTGCCAGCAGCTTGGATATCGACAGATCTAACTATGGCTACACCTTC.

This rearrangement joins TRBV18 to TRBJ2-7, with D hard to call. Between the trimmed V and J ends, which lost 0 bases and 2 bases, there was a span of 5 bases. This CDR3 is 13 amino acids long. Germline V gives CDR1 KGHSH, CDR2 LQKENI. The chain's CDR3 is CASSPPPAYEQYF. CDR3 DNA sequence: TGTGCCAGCTCACCACCGCCCGCCTACGAGCAGTACTTC.

CDR3 protein: CASSPVGGQRNYGYTF. DNA of the CDR3: TGTGCCAGCAGTCCCGTGGGGGGACAGAGGAACTATGGCTACACCTTC. The rearrangement joins TRBV5-4 to TRBJ1-2; 7 bases map to TRBD1. The germline gives CDR1 SGHNT, CDR2 YYREEE (reference sequence). This CDR3 comprises 16 residues. Losses at the gene ends were 5 bases for V and 2 bases for J; bases not matched to a gene: 12.

V and J are TRBV7-2 and TRBJ2-3; 9 nucleotides match TRBD1. Germline assignment: CDR1 SGHTA and CDR2 FQGNSA. The CDR3 has 14 amino acids. The trim removed 5 bases at V and 4 bases at J, leaving 4 bases unmatched. The CDR3 region is CASSGGQGADTQYF. DNA of the CDR3: TGTGCCAGCAGCGGGGGACAGGGCGCAGATACGCAGTATTTT.

V is TRBV2 and J is TRBJ2-5; TRBD2 matches 8 bases. CDR1 is SNHLY, CDR2 FYNNEI, per germline. Trimming removed 4 bases from V and 7 bases from J; junction bases left unmatched: 11. The CDR3 has 15 amino acids. The CDR3 coding sequence is TGTGCCAGCAGTGCAGGGAGCGGGGGCGCTGGGACCCAGTACTTC. As protein: CASSAGSGGAGTQYF. The entire variable domain, with the rest obtained from reference TRBV2 and TRBJ2-5, is as follows: EPEVTQTPSHQVTQMGQEVILRCVPISNHLYFYWYRQILGQKVEFLVSFYNNEISEKSEIFDDQFSVERPDGSNFTLKIRSTKLEDSAMYFCASSAGSGGAGTQYFGPGTRLLVL.